This TCR beta chain appears in the sequencing data of a study of T cell repertoires in cytomegalovirus infection. TCRdb reprocessed the reads with MiXCR, giving one entry per CDR3 protein. The sample contains about 920,000 distinct CDR3 sequences, 30% to 40% of which appear only once. This clonotype has only a few counts. Its antigen remains unknown. The CDR3 covers 14 residues. Trimming shortened V by 2 bases and J by 10 bases, and 15 bases separated the two germline ends. CDR1 is MGHRA and CDR2 is YSYEKL in the germline V gene. The sample here was cultured CD8+ T cells from PBMCs, taken from culture after CMV antigen stimulation. This chain joins TRBV4-1 and TRBJ1-5; no definite D call. The TCR comes from a human donor in good health (CMV status not recorded). Some clones in this sample may be carry-over from other donors' samples. In DNA, the CDR3 is TGCGCCAGCAGCCAATCGAACGGACTTGGTCCCCAGCATTTT. As protein: CASSQSNGLGPQHF.